Each of the 5 T cell receptor beta chains below was sequenced from the same sample in a study of response to subunit inactivated influenza vaccine. TCRdb redid the calling of the RT-PCR reads with MiXCR, one entry per CDR3 protein. The table records under 950,000 distinct CDR3 sequences, approximately 22% of them present only once. The sample here was PBMCs from blood, taken 5 days after vaccination. The receptors stem from a man aged 45-60 years who received an inactivated influenza vaccine.

This clonotype turned up a few times. The chain joins TRBV4-2 to TRBJ1-5; maybe TRBD1 (5 bases). The CDR3 spans 14 residues. The V gene's germline CDR1 is LGHNA and CDR2 YNFKEQ. Trimming shortened V by 6 bases and J by 4 bases, and 13 bases separated the two germline ends. The DNA of the CDR3 is TGTGCCAGCAGTCACGGGGGGGGTAATCAGCCCCAGCATTTT. The encoded protein is CASSHGGGNQPQHF.

This chain uses TRBV3-1 with TRBJ2-5; 11 bases are a match to TRBD1. V trimming: 5 bases; J trimming: 4 bases; junction bases outside the gene matches: 6. The CDR3 spans 15 residues. CDR1 is LGHDT, CDR2 YNNKEL, per germline (reference sequence). The CDR3 spells CASSSRDRGSETQYF. The CDR3 DNA reads as TGTGCCAGCAGCTCCCGGGACAGGGGGTCAGAGACCCAGTACTTC.

The J gene is TRBJ2-1, the V gene TRBV10-2, with D unresolved. Germline V lookup: CDR1 WSHSY, CDR2 SAAADI. Trimming took off 6 bases at V and 12 bases at J, with 12 bases between the two ends. This CDR3 has 11 residues. DNA of the CDR3: TGCGCCAGCAGCTGGACGAAGAGGCAGTTCTTC. Its protein is CASSWTKRQFF.

This clonotype has more than one count but fewer than ten. The genes are TRBV20-1 and TRBJ1-6, with TRBD1 matching over 7 bases. The J segment lost 9 bases and the V segment lost 0 bases, leaving 8 bases of the junction unmatched. This CDR3 has 15 residues. CDR1 DFQATT and CDR2 SNEGSKA come from the germline V gene (reference sequence). CDR3 amino acids: CSARETGERGSPLHF. CDR3 DNA: TGCAGTGCTAGAGAAACAGGGGAAAGGGGTTCACCCCTCCACTTT.

The rearrangement links TRBV7-9 to TRBJ2-7; 7 bases fit TRBD2. Germline V lookup: CDR1 SEHNR, CDR2 FQNEAQ (reference sequence). Losses at the gene ends were 4 bases for V and 7 bases for J; bases not matched to a gene: 10. The CDR3 runs 14 residues. The CDR3 coding sequence is TGTGCCAGCAGCTCACTAGGACAAGCGGGGGAGCAGTACTTC. Its protein is CASSSLGQAGEQYF.